This T cell receptor beta chain stems from a study of T cells in Graves' hyperthyroidism and ophthalmopathy. RNA transcripts were the template for amplifying TCR beta CDR3 regions. During a first-round RT-PCR of the TCR CDR3, the HTBI primer set was used. TCRdb recomputed calls from the multiplex PCR reads with MiXCR, one row per CDR3 protein. The table has hundreds of thousands of distinct CDR3 sequences, about 15% seen once. The sample holds many counts of this clonotype. Its cognate antigen is unknown. The cohort's ophthalmopathy patients, a group with duration under 3 months, had a Clinical Activity Score of at least 3 and a NOSPECS grade of at least 4. Uncontrolled infection, other autoimmune disease, pregnancy or lactation disqualified patients from enrolment. Trimming took 3 bases from V and 3 from J, leaving 11 bases between them. This CDR3 spans 14 amino acids. Study-wide results and limits: Ophthalmopathy and stable hyperthyroidism were told apart by a 13 V-J model. Among clonotypes expanded in thyroid above 0.001, most were also found in blood.

V is TRBV12-3 or TRBV12-4 and J is TRBJ1-1; D unclear. Input material: blood. This clonotype was sampled from a woman aged 40-49 years with Graves' ophthalmopathy. The CDR3 bases are TGTGCCAGCAGTTTTGCTGCCCTGGACACTGAAGCTTTCTTT. Encoded protein: CASSFAALDTEAFF.